Shown below are 14 T cell receptor beta chains from a single sample sequenced in a study of blood T cell repertoires in COVID-19. The assay was immunoSEQ multiplex PCR, and TCRdb's table has in-frame clones only and misses some. The sample has some 78,000 clones, around 87% seen once. Sequencing used peripheral blood. All receptors come from an elderly woman with active or convalescent COVID-19.

The V gene is TRBV10-1, the J gene TRBJ2-1, with TRBD2 identical over 14 bases. Germline assignment: CDR1 WNHNN and CDR2 SYGVQD (reference sequence). V shed 5 bases, J shed 9 bases, and the junction held 6 bases outside the gene matches. The CDR3 runs to 15 residues. The DNA of the CDR3 is TGCGCCAGCAGTCCGACTAGCGGGAGGGCCGGTGAGCAGTTCTTC. Translated, it gives CASSPTSGRAGEQFF.

This rearrangement joins TRBV5-1 to TRBJ2-7; 9 nucleotides agree with TRBD2. After removal of 1 base from V and 2 bases from J, the junction contained 10 bases not matched to a gene. The CDR3 sequence is 17 residues long. Germline CDR1 reads SGHRS; CDR2 reads YFSETQ. CDR3 region: CASSLIAGGPAAYEQYF. The CDR3 DNA reads as TGCGCCAGCAGCTTGATCGCGGGAGGGCCCGCGGCCTACGAGCAGTACTTC.

Concerning this clone itself: At one of its ends the junction is not consistent with the germline gene, which may arise from a read error. The chain couples TRBV7-7 to TRBJ2-1; weak D call: TRBD2 (6 bases). Germline CDR1 SSHAT, CDR2 FNYEAQ (reference sequence). The CDR3 is 15 amino acids. CDR3 region: CASSPGGDNYNEQFF. The CDR3 nucleotides read TGTGCTAGCAGCCCCGGGGGAGACAACTACAATGAGCAGTTCTTC.

V is TRBV5-6 and J is TRBJ2-2; a possible D gene is TRBD1 (5 bases). The CDR3 length is 17 residues. The V gene's germline CDR1 is SGHDT and CDR2 YYEEEE. V lost 2 bases to trimming and J lost 1 base, with 15 bases between them. CDR3 coding DNA: TGTGCCAGCAGCTTCCGACATGACAGATGGAACACCGGGGAGCTGTTTTTT. The encoded protein is CASSFRHDRWNTGELFF.

V and J are TRBV7-2 and TRBJ2-5; D call uncertain. Trimming took off 3 bases at V and 3 bases at J, with 5 bases between the two ends. The CDR3 is made up of 12 amino acids. CDR1 SGHTA and CDR2 FQGNSA come from the germline V gene. The DNA of the CDR3 is TGTGCCAGCAGCTTTGACAAAGAGACCCAGTACTTC. Translated, it gives CASSFDKETQYF.

The rearrangement uses TRBV11-3 and TRBJ1-5; 10 bases fit TRBD1. The germline gives CDR1 SGHNT, CDR2 YENEEA. Trimming removed 11 bases from V and 5 bases from J; junction bases left unmatched: 6. The length of the CDR3 is 13 residues. The CDR3: CAGKTGGDQPQHF. CDR3 in DNA: TGTGCCGGAAAGACAGGGGGCGATCAGCCCCAGCATTTT.

The rearrangement links TRBV7-2 to TRBJ1-2, with a tentative D call TRBD1 (5 bases). The ends were cut back, 1 base at V and 7 bases at J, with 13 bases in the middle. Germline CDR1 is SGHTA and CDR2 is FQGNSA. This CDR3 has 14 residues. CDR3 loop: CASSLGRARGGYTF. DNA of the CDR3: TGTGCCAGCAGCTTAGGCAGGGCCCGTGGTGGCTACACCTTC.

The V gene is TRBV2, the J gene TRBJ2-1; 7 bases match TRBD2. Germline V CDR1 and CDR2: SNHLY, FYNNEI. The CDR3 spans 14 residues. Germline trimming cut 3 bases from V and 3 bases from J; bases unmatched to any gene: 2. CDR3 DNA sequence: TGTGCCAGCAGTGAGGGCGGGAGCTACAATGAGCAGTTCTTC. It translates to CASSEGGSYNEQFF.

This clone was seen a single time. The genes are TRBV27 and TRBJ1-2; 9 nucleotides match TRBD1. With V trimmed by 2 bases and J by 2 bases, 3 bases remained unmatched. CDR1 is MNHEY, CDR2 SMNVEV, per germline (reference sequence). The CDR3 sequence is 15 residues long. The CDR3: CASSLTGTGNYGYTF. CDR3 bases: TGTGCCAGCAGTTTAACCGGGACAGGGAACTATGGCTACACCTTC.

This rearrangement joins TRBV7-2 to TRBJ2-3; 10 bases agree with TRBD2. Germline V gene sequence: CDR1 SGHTA, CDR2 FQGNSA. The CDR3 extends over 16 amino acids. The junction had 5 bases not matched to a gene; V was cut back by 3 bases and J by 2 bases. The CDR3 region has the DNA TGTGCCAGCAGCTTTCTAGCGGGAGATTACACAGATACGCAGTATTTT. This gives the protein CASSFLAGDYTDTQYF.

This chain connects TRBV27 to TRBJ2-5; D is unclear. V was trimmed by 6 bases and J by 1 base, leaving 6 bases between them. CDR1 is MNHEY, CDR2 SMNVEV, per germline (reference sequence). The CDR3 runs 12 residues. CDR3 nucleotide sequence: TGTGCCAGCAGGGGCGCCCAAGAGACCCAGTACTTC. It encodes CASRGAQETQYF.

This chain joins TRBV9 and TRBJ2-1, with a possible D match to TRBD2 (5 bases). The V gene lost 3 bases and the J gene lost 5 bases, with 12 bases spanning the gap. Looked up from germline, CDR1 is SGDLS and CDR2 is YYNGEE. The CDR3 is 14 residues long. CDR3 sequence: CASSAVLVHNEQFF. CDR3 sequence (DNA): TGTGCCAGCAGCGCCGTACTAGTTCACAATGAGCAGTTCTTC.

This chain links TRBV28 with TRBJ2-7; 9 bases map to TRBD1. The V gene's germline CDR1 is MDHEN and CDR2 SYDVKM. CDR3 length equals 18 residues. The trim removed 3 bases at V and 5 bases at J, leaving 17 bases unmatched. In DNA, the CDR3 is TGTGCCAGCAGTTTTCTCGAATCTGATCTACAGGGGGCCCACGAGCAGTACTTC. Protein: CASSFLESDLQGAHEQYF.

The chain combines TRBV13 with TRBJ2-1, with 9 bases identical to TRBD1. Germline CDR1 is PRHDT and CDR2 is FYEKMQ (reference sequence). The ends lost 0 bases at V and 8 bases at J; junction bases unmatched: 11. The CDR3 sequence is 17 residues long. CDR3 sequence: CASSLGLGQGRGDEQFF. The CDR3 region has the DNA TGTGCCAGCAGCTTAGGCCTCGGACAGGGGCGAGGGGATGAGCAGTTCTTC.